This TCR beta chain is drawn from a study of T and B cells in COVID-19 patients. About the study: Peripheral blood came from COVID-19 patients with active infection or after recovery. Recovered patients mostly had mild to moderate COVID-19 managed as outpatients. Notes on the study in general: No sequencing was yet done of CD4+, regulatory or CD8+ subsets, or of SARS-CoV-2-responsive or tetramer+ sorted cells.

The V segment lost 3 bases and the J segment 10 bases; nucleotides outside the gene matches: 9. CDR1 and CDR2 (germline): SQVTM, ANQGSEA. The CDR3 length is 14 residues. BIOMED2 TRB-A/B primer pools were used in multiplex TRB PCR. In TCRdb, the multiplex PCR reads were re-called with MiXCR into one record per CDR3 protein. There are 13,000 to 15,000 distinct CDR3 sequences in the sample; under 30% occur only once, and roughly 7% lies in the top ten. Blood genomic DNA input for TRB amplification was roughly 250-500 ng. Concerning this clonotype: Its specificity is unknown.

V is TRBV29-1 and J is TRBJ2-1; 10 positions agree with TRBD2. Sequenced sample: blood. The receptor was isolated from a human donor who had recovered from COVID-19. The CDR3 region has the DNA TGCAGCGTTGATGCACTAGCGGGAAAGCTGGAGCAGTTCTTC. Its protein is CSVDALAGKLEQFF.